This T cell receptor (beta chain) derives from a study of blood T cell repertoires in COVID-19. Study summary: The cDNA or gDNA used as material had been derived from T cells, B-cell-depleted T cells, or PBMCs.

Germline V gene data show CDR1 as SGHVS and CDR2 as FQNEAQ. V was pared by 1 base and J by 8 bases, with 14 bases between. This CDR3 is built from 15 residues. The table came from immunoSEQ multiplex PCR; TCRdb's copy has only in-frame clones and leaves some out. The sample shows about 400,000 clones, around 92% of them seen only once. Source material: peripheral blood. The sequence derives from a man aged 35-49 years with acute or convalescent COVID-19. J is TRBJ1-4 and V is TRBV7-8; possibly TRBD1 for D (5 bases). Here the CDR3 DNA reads TGTGCCAGCAGCTTAGGGTGGCAGGGAAGCGAAAAACTGTTTTTT. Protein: CASSLGWQGSEKLFF.